These T cell receptor beta chains were read from a single sample in a study of Tregs in tolerant kidney transplant recipients. Data came from immunoSEQ multiplex PCR; TCRdb stores just in-frame clones and leaves some out. The data show tens of thousands of clones, around 90% seen once. Sequenced material: CD4+ T cells from blood, taken before the transplant. All receptors come from a human donor who received a combined kidney and bone marrow transplant. Both conserved end residues are part of each CDR3. The D gene is left open where the match is weak. A row's size may be missing; if present it is once, few, many or a size class.

DNA: TGTGCCAGCAGAAGTCCTATCAGCAATCAGCCCCAGCATTTT; CDR3: CASRSPISNQPQHF; J: TRBJ1-5; size: -; D: -; V: TRBV28
DNA: TGTGCCAGCAGCCCTCAAGGGACTAGCGGGAGGACCAATGAGAATGAGCAGTTCTTC; CDR3: CASSPQGTSGRTNENEQFF; J: TRBJ2-1; size: -; D: TRBD2; V: TRBV7-9
DNA: TGCGCCAGCAGCCCCGGACAGGGGGCTCTACAGCCCCAGCATTTT; CDR3: CASSPGQGALQPQHF; J: TRBJ1-5; size: few; D: TRBD1; V: TRBV5-1
DNA: TGTGCCAGCAGTCAGGACAGGGGCACAGATACGCAGTATTTT; CDR3: CASSQDRGTDTQYF; J: TRBJ2-3; size: -; D: TRBD1; V: TRBV28
DNA: TGTGCCAGCAGCTTGGCCCAGGGACTCATGAACACTGAAGCTTTCTTT; CDR3: CASSLAQGLMNTEAFF; J: TRBJ1-1; size: -; D: -; V: TRBV5-5
DNA: TGCAGCGCCGGGGGGACCCGAGAAGCTTTCTTT; CDR3: CSAGGTREAFF; J: TRBJ1-1; size: -; D: -; V: TRBV29-1
DNA: TGCAGCGTTGAAGATCTCGGACAGAACACCGGGGAGCTGTTTTTT; CDR3: CSVEDLGQNTGELFF; J: TRBJ2-2; size: -; D: -; V: TRBV29-1
DNA: TGTGCCAGCAGCTTAGCTGGGGGCCTCTCCTACAATGAGCAGTTCTTC; CDR3: CASSLAGGLSYNEQFF; J: TRBJ2-1; size: -; D: -; V: TRBV11-3
DNA: TGCGCCAGCAGCCAAATAGCGGGCGGCACAGATACGCAGTATTTT; CDR3: CASSQIAGGTDTQYF; J: TRBJ2-3; size: -; D: TRBD2; V: TRBV4-3
DNA: TGTGCCTGGAGGACAGACCACACCGGGGAGCTGTTTTTT; CDR3: CAWRTDHTGELFF; J: TRBJ2-2; size: -; D: -; V: TRBV30
DNA: TGTGCCAGCAACTCAATGACCGGGGAGCTGTTTTTT; CDR3: CASNSMTGELFF; J: TRBJ2-2; size: -; D: -; V: TRBV6-6
DNA: TGTGCCAGCAGAGAGCGCACAGATACGCAGTATTTT; CDR3: CASRERTDTQYF; J: TRBJ2-3; size: -; D: -; V: TRBV27
DNA: TGTGCCAGCAGACTCTGGACACACACAGATACGCAGTATTTT; CDR3: CASRLWTHTDTQYF; J: TRBJ2-3; size: once; D: -; V: TRBV6-5
DNA: TGTGCCAGCAGCTCGAGGACTAGCGTGAACTACGAGCAGTACTTC; CDR3: CASSSRTSVNYEQYF; J: TRBJ2-7; size: -; D: TRBD2; V: TRBV7-9
DNA: TGTGCCAGCAGCTTCGGAGTCGAGCAGCCCCAGCATTTT; CDR3: CASSFGVEQPQHF; J: TRBJ1-5; size: -; D: -; V: TRBV7-2
DNA: TGTGCCAGTAGTATAGAAGAGGGAAGCTCCTACAATGAGCAGTTCTTC; CDR3: CASSIEEGSSYNEQFF; J: TRBJ2-1; size: -; D: -; V: TRBV19
DNA: TGTGCCAGCAGCTTAGAGCTAGCGGGAGGGAATACGCAGTATTTT; CDR3: CASSLELAGGNTQYF; J: TRBJ2-3; size: -; D: TRBD2; V: TRBV7-9
DNA: TGTGCCAGCGATGGGCGGGTGGAGGTTCAGCAGTTCTTC; CDR3: CASDGRVEVQQFF; J: TRBJ2-1; size: -; D: -; V: TRBV28
DNA: TGTGCCAGCAGTTACGGGGCAACCTACGAGCAGTACTTC; CDR3: CASSYGATYEQYF; J: TRBJ2-7; size: few; D: -; V: TRBV6-5
DNA: TGTGCCAGCAGCCAAGGAGGGTTAGCAGATACGCAGTATTTT; CDR3: CASSQGGLADTQYF; J: TRBJ2-3; size: -; D: -; V: TRBV4-2
DNA: TGTGCCAGCAGCCAAGACCGCAATGAGCAGTTCTTC; CDR3: CASSQDRNEQFF; J: TRBJ2-1; size: -; D: -; V: TRBV14
DNA: TGTGCCAGCACCTTCTCGGGGAAGGCCCAGCATTTT; CDR3: CASTFSGKAQHF; J: TRBJ1-5; size: -; D: -; V: TRBV28
DNA: TGTGCCAGCGGAGCCGATCGGGACAGGGTCGTAGGGGACTACGAGCAGTACTTC; CDR3: CASGADRDRVVGDYEQYF; J: TRBJ2-7; size: -; D: TRBD1; V: TRBV28
DNA: TGTGCCAGCAGCCCCGACTATCAAACCTACGAGCAGTACTTC; CDR3: CASSPDYQTYEQYF; J: TRBJ2-7; size: -; D: -; V: TRBV5-4
DNA: TGTGCCAGCAGCTTAGTCGGAAGTGGAGGTCAGCCCCAGCATTTT; CDR3: CASSLVGSGGQPQHF; J: TRBJ1-5; size: -; D: -; V: TRBV7-2
DNA: TGTGCCACCCAGATGGGGACACAGAACTATGGCTACACCTTC; CDR3: CATQMGTQNYGYTF; J: TRBJ1-2; size: -; D: -; V: TRBV6-6
DNA: TGTGCCAGCTCACCACAGGACAGTATGGGCTACACCTTC; CDR3: CASSPQDSMGYTF; J: TRBJ1-2; size: -; D: -; V: TRBV18
DNA: TGTGCCAGCAGCCGGACTGGAGATAGCAATCAGCCCCAGCATTTT; CDR3: CASSRTGDSNQPQHF; J: TRBJ1-5; size: -; D: -; V: TRBV9
DNA: TGTGCCAGCGGGACAGGGTCTGAAAAACTGTTTTTT; CDR3: CASGTGSEKLFF; J: TRBJ1-4; size: -; D: TRBD1; V: TRBV28